A selection of T cell receptor beta chains follows, all from one sample in a study of OX40 agonist ivuxolimab in advanced cancers. Assay used: immunoSEQ multiplex PCR; TCRdb lists only in-frame clones, some missing. The profile covers 25,000 to 35,000 clones, with approximately 84% appearing a single time and roughly a quarter taken by the ten largest. Sequences were derived from CD4+ or CD8+ T cells sorted from blood, sampled in a trial of the OX40 agonist ivuxolimab. The source of these receptors is an adult with an advanced solid tumor such as melanoma, head and neck, liver or kidney cancer. CDR3s include the opening cysteine and the closing phenylalanine or tryptophan. The order of the fields is clone size, D gene, J gene, V gene, CDR3 protein, CDR3 DNA. D genes are given only for firm matches. Size is stated for part of the rows, as once, few or many counts, or as a class when the clone is expanded.

>few|-|TRBJ2-5|TRBV5-1
CASSLESPETQYF
TGCGCCAGCAGCTTGGAGTCCCCAGAGACCCAGTACTTC
>-|-|TRBJ2-5|TRBV7-9
CASRGRPQETQYF
TGTGCCAGCAGGGGACGGCCCCAAGAGACCCAGTACTTC
>-|-|TRBJ2-7|TRBV12-2
CASRPKTGTSGCTYEQYF
TGTGCAAGTCGCCCCAAAACCGGGACTAGCGGGTGTACCTACGAGCAGTACTTC
>-|-|TRBJ2-7|TRBV2
CASSVGSLYEQYF
TGTGCCAGCAGTGTAGGCAGCCTCTACGAGCAGTACTTC
>-|-|TRBJ1-1|TRBV7-8
CASSWGGDTEAFF
TGTGCCAGCAGCTGGGGAGGGGACACTGAAGCTTTCTTT
>-|TRBD2|TRBJ2-5|TRBV19
CASSFGGATLQETQYF
TGTGCCAGTAGTTTCGGGGGGGCCACCCTACAAGAGACCCAGTACTTC
>-|-|TRBJ2-1|TRBV4-1
CASSQEGILNEQFF
TGCGCCAGCAGCCAAGAGGGGATTCTCAATGAGCAGTTCTTC
>-|-|TRBJ1-5|TRBV6-5
CASSYRQDSNQPQHF
TGTGCCAGCAGCTACCGACAGGATAGCAATCAGCCCCAGCATTTT
>-|TRBD1|TRBJ2-7|TRBV6-5
CASSFGQGDSYEQYF
TGTGCCAGCAGTTTCGGGCAGGGGGACTCCTACGAGCAGTACTTC
>-|-|TRBJ1-1|TRBV30
CAWSVPWEPEAFF
TGTGCCTGGAGTGTCCCCTGGGAGCCTGAAGCTTTCTTT
>-|TRBD2|TRBJ2-1|TRBV27
CASTFGGGLYNEQFF
TGTGCCAGCACCTTCGGGGGGGGGCTATACAATGAGCAGTTCTTC
>-|-|TRBJ2-7|TRBV10-2
CASSYTSSYEQYF
TGCGCCAGCTCGTACACCAGCTCCTACGAGCAGTACTTC
>-|-|TRBJ1-1|TRBV4-1
CASSRRADYMNTEAFF
TGCGCCAGCAGCCGGAGGGCAGACTACATGAACACTGAAGCTTTCTTT
>-|-|TRBJ1-2|TRBV9
CASSTWDSYTF
TGTGCCAGCAGCACCTGGGACAGCTACACCTTC
>-|-|TRBJ2-1|TRBV9
CASSHWVKNEQFF
TGTGCCAGCAGCCATTGGGTGAAAAATGAGCAGTTCTTC
>-|TRBD2|TRBJ2-1|TRBV19
CASSRLAGGLNEQFF
TGTGCCAGTAGTCGACTAGCGGGGGGGCTCAATGAGCAGTTCTTC
>-|TRBD2|TRBJ2-6|TRBV5-1
CASSLVSGGNSGANVLTF
TGCGCCAGCAGCTTGGTGAGCGGGGGGAACTCTGGGGCCAACGTCCTGACTTTC
>-|-|TRBJ1-1|TRBV13
CASSLGQALMEAFF
TGTGCCAGCAGCTTAGGGCAGGCCCTTATGGAAGCTTTCTTT
>-|-|TRBJ2-3|TRBV5-1
CASRSPGGADTQYF
TGCGCCAGCAGATCCCCAGGGGGGGCAGATACGCAGTATTTT
>-|TRBD1|TRBJ2-5|TRBV11-2
CASSPPGQNQETQYF
TGTGCCAGCAGCCCCCCGGGACAGAACCAAGAGACCCAGTACTTC
>-|-|TRBJ2-3|TRBV7-3
CASSFGTGTDTQYF
TGTGCCAGCAGCTTCGGGACTGGCACAGATACGCAGTATTTT
>-|TRBD2|TRBJ2-3|TRBV28
CASSFPTSGSSSTDTQYF
TGTGCCAGCAGTTTCCCGACTAGCGGGAGCTCTAGCACAGATACGCAGTATTTT
>-|TRBD1|TRBJ1-1|TRBV7-9
CASGQAVGTEAFF
TGTGCCAGCGGACAGGCCGTGGGCACTGAAGCTTTCTTT
>-|TRBD1|TRBJ2-7|TRBV5-1
CASSPGTGGAGVYEQYF
TGCGCCAGCAGCCCCGGGACAGGGGGCGCTGGGGTCTACGAGCAGTACTTC
>-|-|TRBJ2-1|TRBV30
CAWIPNNRWSSYNEQFF
TGTGCCTGGATTCCTAATAACAGGTGGAGCTCCTACAATGAGCAGTTCTTC
>once|-|TRBJ1-5|TRBV6-1
CASSEAAGWGNQPQHF
TGTGCCAGCAGTGAAGCGGCAGGCTGGGGCAATCAGCCCCAGCATTTT
>-|TRBD1|TRBJ1-1|TRBV5-1
CASSPGQGAPPGIEAFF
TGCGCCAGCAGCCCGGGACAGGGGGCGCCGCCGGGGATTGAAGCTTTCTTT
>-|TRBD1|TRBJ1-2|TRBV6-5
CASARTGGDLYGYTF
TGTGCCAGCGCTCGGACAGGGGGCGATCTCTATGGCTACACCTTC
>-|-|TRBJ2-7|TRBV6-6
CASSYGGTSYEQYF
TGTGCCAGCAGTTATGGAGGCACCTCCTACGAGCAGTACTTC
>-|-|TRBJ1-5|TRBV21-1
CASSPLGAGGQPQHF
TGTGCCAGCAGCCCGTTAGGGGCAGGCGGTCAGCCCCAGCATTTT
>-|TRBD1|TRBJ1-1|TRBV7-2
CASRGSGTGGRTEAFF
TGTGCCAGCAGAGGATCCGGGACAGGGGGCCGCACTGAAGCTTTCTTT
>-|-|TRBJ2-3|TRBV13
CASSLVGTSTDTQYF
TGTGCCAGCAGCTTAGTAGGGACTAGCACAGATACGCAGTATTTT
>-|-|TRBJ1-1|TRBV7-8
CASSTGANTEAFF
TGTGCCAGCAGTACCGGGGCCAACACTGAAGCTTTCTTT
>-|TRBD1|TRBJ2-7|TRBV5-8
CASSHRGSEQYF
TGTGCCAGCAGTCACAGGGGCAGCGAGCAGTACTTC
>-|-|TRBJ2-1|TRBV9
CASSVSQRASNEQFF
TGTGCCAGCAGCGTAAGCCAGCGGGCCTCCAATGAGCAGTTCTTC
>-|-|TRBJ2-7|TRBV5-4
CASSSDTYEQYF
TGTGCCAGCAGCTCGGACACGTACGAGCAGTACTTC
>-|TRBD1|TRBJ2-7|TRBV7-2
CASSPRTGYYEQYF
TGTGCCAGCAGCCCCAGGACAGGGTACTACGAGCAGTACTTC
>-|-|TRBJ2-7|TRBV6-1
CASSPGTPSSYEQYF
TGTGCCAGCAGTCCCGGGACACCGAGCTCCTACGAGCAGTACTTC
>-|-|TRBJ2-7|TRBV29-1
CSVDPDGDAEQYF
TGCAGCGTAGATCCTGATGGGGACGCCGAGCAGTACTTC
>-|-|TRBJ1-1|TRBV6-1
CASKSMDSWTEAFF
TGTGCCAGCAAATCAATGGACAGTTGGACTGAAGCTTTCTTT
>-|-|TRBJ1-6|TRBV6-7
CASSYLLLRVPPNSPLHF
TGTGCCAGCAGTTACTTACTTCTTAGGGTACCCCCTAATTCACCCCTCCACTTT
>-|-|TRBJ1-1|TRBV4-3
CASSQDRRQGRAFF
TGCGCCAGCAGCCAAGATAGAAGGCAGGGACGAGCTTTCTTT
>-|TRBD2|TRBJ2-1|TRBV7-3
CASSLGLAGVNEQFF
TGTGCCAGCAGCTTAGGACTAGCGGGAGTCAATGAGCAGTTCTTC
>-|TRBD1|TRBJ2-3|TRBV7-9
CASSFGDRRTDTQYF
TGTGCCAGCAGCTTCGGGGACAGGCGGACAGATACGCAGTATTTT
>-|TRBD1|TRBJ1-2|TRBV13
CASSQGQGDGYTF
TGTGCCAGCAGCCAGGGACAGGGAGATGGCTACACCTTC
>few|TRBD2|TRBJ2-2|TRBV5-1
CARREREGLLGTGELFF
TGCGCCAGAAGGGAGCGGGAGGGCCTTCTAGGAACCGGGGAGCTGTTTTTT
>-|-|TRBJ2-3|TRBV7-2
CASSGAEDTQYF
TGTGCCAGCAGTGGGGCTGAAGATACGCAGTATTTT
>-|-|TRBJ2-5|TRBV21-1
CASSNMAQKETQYF
TGTGCCAGCAGCAACATGGCCCAAAAAGAGACCCAGTACTTC
>-|TRBD1|TRBJ2-3|TRBV7-9
CASSDRTGPGDTQYF
TGTGCCAGCAGCGATCGGACAGGGCCAGGGGATACGCAGTATTTT
>-|-|TRBJ2-3|TRBV10-2
CASMPQGTDTQYF
TGCGCCAGCATGCCGCAGGGCACAGATACGCAGTATTTT
>-|-|TRBJ2-1|TRBV27
CASSLLGAGWDNEQFF
TGTGCCAGCAGTTTATTAGGGGCAGGCTGGGACAATGAGCAGTTCTTC
>-|TRBD2|TRBJ2-7|TRBV5-1
CASSFMTSGGLDYEQYF
TGCGCCAGCAGCTTCATGACTAGCGGGGGCCTAGATTACGAGCAGTACTTC
>-|-|TRBJ2-7|TRBV5-1
CASSPPYEQYF
TGCGCCAGCAGCCCCCCCTACGAGCAGTACTTC
>-|-|TRBJ2-1|TRBV14
CASSAAGEQFF
TGTGCCAGCAGCGCTGCCGGTGAGCAGTTCTTC